Listed below are T cell receptor beta chains from one sample, sequenced in a study of cytomegalovirus exposure and HLA in healthy donors. Produced via immunoSEQ multiplex PCR; TCRdb's table is partial and in-frame only. The data show some 180,000 clones, approximately 86% seen once. Specimen: PBMCs. Receptor source: a man in his thirties or forties in good health and CMV-seropositive. Each CDR3 is given without its conserved first and last residue. Each record gives: CDR3 protein, V gene, clone size, J gene. Where a row states a size, it is once, few, many or the class of an expanded clone; other rows omit it.

ASSPPGGYGASAYEQY,TRBV11-3,.,TRBJ2-7
ASSKNRGAFEQY,TRBV6-5,.,TRBJ2-7
ASSSGGGTDTQY,TRBV6-5,.,TRBJ2-3
ASRERYSNQPQH,TRBV2,.,TRBJ1-5
ASSHDLASNEQF,TRBV4-3,.,TRBJ2-1
ASSPDGGDGELF,TRBV7-6,.,TRBJ2-2
ASTPELLRHEQY,TRBV7-2,.,TRBJ2-7
SVPEGGGGTDTQY,TRBV29-1,.,TRBJ2-3
ASQQGADQPQH,TRBV25-1,.,TRBJ1-5
ASSPFTGTSYEQY,TRBV5-4,.,TRBJ2-7
ASREGSHSNQPQH,TRBV19,.,TRBJ1-5
ASSVGDDPQETQY,TRBV27,.,TRBJ2-5
ASRGGSEKLF,TRBV2,few,TRBJ1-4
ASTDDWAGSYNEQF,TRBV6-6,.,TRBJ2-1
ASRGENSPLH,TRBV25-1,.,TRBJ1-6
ASSVLQDTDTQY,TRBV9,.,TRBJ2-3
ASSLGVLGQGSIQPQH,TRBV16,.,TRBJ1-5
ASSYTTQQY,TRBV6-6,.,TRBJ2-7
ASGLEDGSPLH,TRBV12-5,.,TRBJ1-6
ASSPTGGNTGELF,TRBV7-7,.,TRBJ2-2
ASSGGPAMDTQY,TRBV25-1,.,TRBJ2-3
ASSLVVGGELF,TRBV5-6,few,TRBJ2-2
SVERSPGNEQF,TRBV29-1,.,TRBJ2-1
ASSLERAGDTQY,TRBV7-2,.,TRBJ2-3
ASSSNRFGYT,TRBV7-9,.,TRBJ1-2
ASVPGWDPTDTQY,TRBV12-5,.,TRBJ2-3
ASGLVGIAKNIQY,TRBV12-5,.,TRBJ2-4
ASSATDSSYNEQF,TRBV9,.,TRBJ2-1
ASSAPGTGDEKLF,TRBV9,.,TRBJ1-4
SVEASGSSTDTQY,TRBV29-1,.,TRBJ2-3
ASSPWTGGGIYGYT,TRBV4-3,.,TRBJ1-2
ASSLIGMGEKLF,TRBV11-2,.,TRBJ1-4
ASSSTGTQPLYT,TRBV5-4,once,TRBJ1-2
ASKDEGRDTGELF,TRBV2,.,TRBJ2-2
ASSAGPLSNQPQH,TRBV9,.,TRBJ1-5
ASSGRGSYEQY,TRBV27,.,TRBJ2-7
ASSFTYEQY,TRBV2,.,TRBJ2-7
ASSISGGTNEQF,TRBV9,.,TRBJ2-1
ATLKGAGEQY,TRBV19,.,TRBJ2-7
SVVGTGAEKLF,TRBV29-1,.,TRBJ1-4
ASSQGVGILGYEQY,TRBV4-1,.,TRBJ2-7
ASSRGQGDQPQH,TRBV6-5,.,TRBJ1-5
ASSIDPSGASYEQY,TRBV19,.,TRBJ2-7
ASSQVLPSLF,TRBV4-2,once,TRBJ2-1
AWRDTDTQY,TRBV30,.,TRBJ2-3
ASSLGRTRPLH,TRBV13,few,TRBJ1-6
ASSLSWGGQGKSPLH,TRBV7-9,.,TRBJ1-6
ASSPTGTGSYNEQF,TRBV28,.,TRBJ2-1
ASSLQGAPTDTQY,TRBV27,.,TRBJ2-3
ASSLGRANTEAF,TRBV7-2,.,TRBJ1-1
ASRQLDRSEAF,TRBV6-5,.,TRBJ1-1